This TCR beta chain stems from a study of shared clonotypes between healthy human individuals. A CD45RA-negative memory subset and a CD45RA+ naive subset were separated from the CD4+ cells. Trimming removed 3 bases at V and 4 bases at J, with 13 bases between. The CDR3 spans 14 residues. Germline V gives CDR1 SGDLS, CDR2 YYNGEE. Only in-frame clones appear in the TCRdb table, and some are missing; sequencing was by immunoSEQ multiplex PCR. This sample yields about 2,500,000 clones, of which approximately 94% are seen a single time; around 0.15% belongs to the top ten. As for this clone: The identical CDR3 is also encoded by other nucleotide sequences in the sample.

Sequencing used naive CD4+ T cells sorted from blood. Specified subset: CD45RA+ positively selected. This receptor was taken from a man between 18 and 35 years old in good health. The V gene is TRBV9, the J gene TRBJ1-1, with a possible D match to TRBD1 (6 bases). In DNA, the CDR3 is TGTGCCAGCAGCGCCCAGGACAGAGGCACTGAAGCTTTCTTT. Its translation: CASSAQDRGTEAFF.